This TCR beta chain was documented in a study of T-cell memory formation after mild COVID-19. Study-wide background: Clusters were largely donor specific. Findings and caveats of the study: Among CD4+ contracting clones, most were CM and EM, and CD8+ ones EMRA.

This clonotype occurred a few times. Its matching antigen is unknown. The CDR3 loop spans 15 amino acids. V dropped 7 bases and J dropped 5; count of bases not matched to a gene: 9. A 5'RACE reaction primed in the constant segment made cDNA libraries of TCR alpha and TCR beta, and these carried sample barcodes and UMIs. TCRdb ran MiXCR on the 5' RACE reads and lists one entry per CDR3 protein. The profile shows tens of thousands of distinct CDR3 sequences, over 15% of them singletons. The sample taken for sequencing was PBMCs or a T cell subset sorted from them (not recorded which). The receptor comes from an adult woman who had mild COVID-19 (a few samples of this study predate the infection). Cell type and time point are not known. This sequence joins TRBV12-3 or TRBV12-4 and TRBJ2-2; 8 positions agree with TRBD1. DNA of the CDR3: TGTGCCAGCATTTATCTCGGACAGGGAACCGGGGAGCTGTTTTTT. It yields the protein CASIYLGQGTGELFF.